This TCR beta chain was documented in a study of beta chain features in type 1 diabetes. Study-level points and caveats: When VDJ junctions were examined, type 1 diabetes patients showed fewer insertions and more deletions. Compared to healthy donors, patients appeared to have naive, central memory and Treg TCRB repertoires that were more alike.

As for this clone: The antigen remains undetermined.

Per the germline V gene, CDR1 is SGHTA and CDR2 is FQGNSA. This CDR3 has 13 amino acids. Trimming cost V 5 bases and J 5 bases, with 13 bases left between them. TCRB transcripts that were expressed got sequenced, as all of the isolated RNA had been reverse transcribed. TCRdb's table, derived via immunoSEQ multiplex PCR, lists solely in-frame clones and lacks some. The sample has fewer than 650,000 clones, around 15% seen once. The sequence was obtained from a young man in good health. The chain combines TRBV7-2 with TRBJ2-7; D is possibly TRBD1 (7 bases). The sequenced sample was naive CD4+ T cells from blood. CDR3 loop: CASSPGGWHEQYF. The CDR3 nucleotides are TGTGCCAGCAGCCCAGGGGGGTGGCACGAGCAGTACTTC.